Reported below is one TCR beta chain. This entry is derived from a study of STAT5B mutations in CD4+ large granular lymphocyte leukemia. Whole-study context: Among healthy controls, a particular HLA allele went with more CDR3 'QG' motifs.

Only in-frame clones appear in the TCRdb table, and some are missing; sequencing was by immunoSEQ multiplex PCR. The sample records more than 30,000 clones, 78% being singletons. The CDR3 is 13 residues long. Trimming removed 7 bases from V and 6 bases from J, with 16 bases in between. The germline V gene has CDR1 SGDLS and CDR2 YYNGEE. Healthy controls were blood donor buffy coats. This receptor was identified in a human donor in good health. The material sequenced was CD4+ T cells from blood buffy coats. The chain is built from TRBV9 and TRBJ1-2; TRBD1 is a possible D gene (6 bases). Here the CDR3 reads CASGRQEDDGYTF. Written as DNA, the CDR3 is TGTGCCAGCGGAAGACAGGAGGATGATGGCTACACCTTC.